The clone carrying this T cell receptor (beta chain) was seen a few times. Its target is not known. The entry originates in a study of T cells after yellow fever vaccination. Study-level points and caveats: Re-detected after boosting: most primary clones, 96% of CD4 and 75% to 90% of CD8. The bulk population could contribute abundant contaminating clonotypes to FACS-sorted repertoires.

Germline lookup yields CDR1 DFQATT and CDR2 SNEGSKA (reference sequence). V shed 4 bases and J shed 4 bases, with 16 bases lying between them. The CDR3 runs to 14 residues. 5'RACE template switching generated TCR cDNA, adding a universal primer site and UMIs. TCRdb reprocessed the 5' RACE reads with MiXCR, giving one entry per CDR3 protein. Of some 350,000 distinct CDR3 sequences detected, around 6.4% appear once; the ten largest clones hold over 14%. This sequence was found in a man aged 25-45 years who received the YFV17D yellow fever vaccine. The V and J genes are TRBV20-1 and TRBJ1-1; TRBD1 might be the D (6 bases). The input for sequencing was PBMCs, taken 5 days after the yellow fever booster vaccination. The CDR3 region is CSAKFGRGGTEAFF. The CDR3 bases are TGCAGTGCTAAGTTCGGCAGGGGAGGCACTGAAGCTTTCTTT.